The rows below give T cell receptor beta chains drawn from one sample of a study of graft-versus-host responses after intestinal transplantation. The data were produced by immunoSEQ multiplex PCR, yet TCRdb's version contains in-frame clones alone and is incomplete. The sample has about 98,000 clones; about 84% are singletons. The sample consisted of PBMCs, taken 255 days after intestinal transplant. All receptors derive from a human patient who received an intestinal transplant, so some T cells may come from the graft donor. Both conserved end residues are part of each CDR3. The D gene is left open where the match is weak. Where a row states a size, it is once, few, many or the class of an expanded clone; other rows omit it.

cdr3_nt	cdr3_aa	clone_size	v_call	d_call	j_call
TGTGCCAGCAGTTTTAGTTCACCCCTCCACTTT	CASSFSSPLHF	NA	TRBV28	NA	TRBJ1-6
TGTGCCAGCAGCTCTGGACTAGCGTCGTCTTATGAGACCCAGTACTTC	CASSSGLASSYETQYF	NA	TRBV5-4	TRBD2	TRBJ2-5
TGTGCCAGCAGTTTCGGGAGCGCTGAAGCTTTCTTT	CASSFGSAEAFF	NA	TRBV6-5	NA	TRBJ1-1
TGCAGTGCTAGGGACAATGAGCAGTTCTTC	CSARDNEQFF	NA	TRBV20-1	NA	TRBJ2-1
TGTGCCAGCAGCTTAATGAACACCATATATTTT	CASSLMNTIYF	few	TRBV7-9	NA	TRBJ1-3
TGTGCCATCCAGGAGGGATCCTACGAGCAGTACTTC	CAIQEGSYEQYF	once	TRBV6-4	NA	TRBJ2-7
TGTGCCAGCACCGCCAGGACATCGAACACCGGGGAGCTGTTTTTT	CASTARTSNTGELFF	NA	TRBV7-9	NA	TRBJ2-2
TGCGCCAGCAGCCAAGAAGTCGGGTTCCCTGGCAATGAGCAGTTCTTC	CASSQEVGFPGNEQFF	NA	TRBV4-1	NA	TRBJ2-1
TGTGCCAGTGGGGACCTGAACACTGAAGCTTTCTTT	CASGDLNTEAFF	few	TRBV19	NA	TRBJ1-1
TGTGCCAGCAGTTATTACGGGAGGCCAAGCACAGATACGCAGTATTTT	CASSYYGRPSTDTQYF	once	TRBV6-5	TRBD2	TRBJ2-3
TGTGCCAGCAGTTTTGTCGGACAGGGGTTCGTAGAGACCCAGTACTTC	CASSFVGQGFVETQYF	NA	TRBV28	TRBD1	TRBJ2-5
TGTGCCAGCAACCTCAGGGGCGAGCAGTACTTC	CASNLRGEQYF	NA	TRBV11-2	NA	TRBJ2-7
TGTGCCAGCAGCCGATGGGACACCGAGCAGTACTTC	CASSRWDTEQYF	NA	TRBV5-4	NA	TRBJ2-7
TGTGCCAGCAGTAACGACGGTTCCTACAATGAGCAGTTCTTC	CASSNDGSYNEQFF	few	TRBV6-1	NA	TRBJ2-1
TGTGCCAGCAGTCTATACGCCCTTGGACAGGGGGGGAATTCACCCCTCCACTTT	CASSLYALGQGGNSPLHF	NA	TRBV28	TRBD1	TRBJ1-6
TGTGCCAGCAGTTTAAAGCCGGGACAGGGGGCTGGCTACACCTTC	CASSLKPGQGAGYTF	NA	TRBV28	TRBD1	TRBJ1-2
TGCGCCAGCAGCCGAGAGGAGCGGGGGGGCTACAATGAGCAGTTCTTC	CASSREERGGYNEQFF	NA	TRBV4-1	TRBD2	TRBJ2-1
TGCGCCAGCAGTGTGGGGGGGGGCCTTGAGACCCAGTACTTC	CASSVGGGLETQYF	NA	TRBV10-2	NA	TRBJ2-5
TGTGCCAGCAGCTCGTTAGACAGGCCCGATCGAGAGCAGTTCTTC	CASSSLDRPDREQFF	NA	TRBV11-2	NA	TRBJ2-1
TGTGCCAGCAGTTTACCGGGACAGGGCCTTAATCAGCCCCAGCATTTT	CASSLPGQGLNQPQHF	NA	TRBV28	TRBD1	TRBJ1-5
TGTGCCAGCAGCTCCCCCCCGGGACTAGCGGGGATGGGAGAGACCCAGTACTTC	CASSSPPGLAGMGETQYF	NA	TRBV7-9	TRBD2	TRBJ2-5
TGTGCCAGCAGCTTAGCGATAGGGACAGGGGATTATTGGGAGAATCAGCCCCAGCATTTT	CASSLAIGTGDYWENQPQHF	NA	TRBV7-2	TRBD1	TRBJ1-5
TGTGCCTGGAGTGAGGGACTCTCGAACACTGAAGCTTTCTTT	CAWSEGLSNTEAFF	NA	TRBV30	NA	TRBJ1-1
TGCGCCAGCAGCCAAGATCCCCAGGGCGCGGGCACTGAAGCTTTCTTT	CASSQDPQGAGTEAFF	NA	TRBV4-1	NA	TRBJ1-1
TGTGCCAGCAGTTCCCGGGACAGGGGTGAAAAACTGTTTTTT	CASSSRDRGEKLFF	NA	TRBV7-2	TRBD1	TRBJ1-4
TGCAGCGTTGAAGCCTCACACCAAGGCTACACCTTC	CSVEASHQGYTF	NA	TRBV29-1	NA	TRBJ1-2
TGTGCCAGTCTCGGGGACTCCTACAATGAGCAGTTCTTC	CASLGDSYNEQFF	NA	TRBV2	NA	TRBJ2-1
TGTGCCAGCACCCTCATACTCCGCACAGATACGCAGTATTTT	CASTLILRTDTQYF	NA	TRBV28	NA	TRBJ2-3
TGTGCCAGCGCGCCTAGCGGTGACACCGGGGAGCTGTTTTTT	CASAPSGDTGELFF	NA	TRBV7-8	TRBD2	TRBJ2-2
TGTGCCAGCAGCGGTCTAGCGGGAGAGACCCAGTACTTC	CASSGLAGETQYF	NA	TRBV2	TRBD2	TRBJ2-5
TGTGCCAGTAGTATAGCCCTAGTAGCGGGCGACTACAATGAGCAGTTCTTC	CASSIALVAGDYNEQFF	NA	TRBV19	TRBD2	TRBJ2-1